This TCR beta chain was observed in a study of shared clonotypes between healthy human individuals. Every donor, a Caucasian adult, lived in Nashville, Tennessee. CDR3 size: 13 residues. Germline V gene sequence: CDR1 SGHRS, CDR2 YFSETQ. Trimming took 3 bases from V and 7 from J, leaving 10 bases between them. About this clone itself: Antigen unknown.

General study results and limits: Donors were few, which limited the genetic and exposure-history diversity represented.

Every unsorted PBMC PCR replicate was loaded with 300 ng DNA, approximately 30,000 T cell genomes. In the source study's methods: For the immunoSEQ data, sequences were junction-only without quality scores, so filtering differed. Measured with immunoSEQ multiplex PCR; TCRdb has only the in-frame clones, and not every one. For V, J and clone size, that table is used; D and trimming come from the DNA. The data show hundreds of thousands of clones, roughly 72% seen once. The source of this sequence is a woman aged 40 to 49 in good health. Some clones in this sample may be carry-over from other donors' samples. V gene TRBV5-1 combines with J gene TRBJ1-4; D is unclear. Specimen: PBMCs. The CDR3 bases are TGCGCCAGCAGCTGGACCGGATTTGAAAAACTGTTTTTT. Protein sequence: CASSWTGFEKLFF.